The 15 T cell receptor beta chains presented below share a single source sample, sequenced in a study of read filtering for tumor transcriptome and immune sequencing. This library used roughly 400 ng RNA and molecular barcoded adaptors spanning alpha/delta and beta/gamma chains. TCRdb re-analysed the reads in MiXCR, keeping a single row per CDR3 protein. Of 20,000 to 30,000 distinct CDR3 sequences listed, 20% to 25% are singletons. The sample consisted of a population of CD138-negative cells sorted from bone marrow. These receptor sequences come from a donor aged 40 or over with multiple myeloma.

The table lists this clonotype with many counts. This chain connects TRBV7-8 to TRBJ2-7; 13 bases agree with TRBD2. The V gene end was trimmed by 5 bases and the J gene end by 6 bases; junction bases not matched to a gene: 13. Germline V CDR1 and CDR2: SGHVS, FQNEAQ. CDR3 length equals 17 residues. CDR3 sequence reads: CASSLTGTSGNPGEQYF. The CDR3 region has the DNA TGTGCCAGCAGCCTAACCGGGACTAGCGGGAATCCCGGCGAGCAGTACTTC.

Details on this clonotype: A read error may account for a junction end that differs from germline. The chain uses TRBV5-1 and TRBJ2-1, with 7 bases aligning to TRBD2. This CDR3 has 18 residues. Germline lookup yields CDR1 SGHRS and CDR2 YFSETQ. CDR3 sequence: CASSSPKGLAGVDNGQFF. CDR3 coding DNA: TGCGCCAGCAGCTCGCCAAAGGGACTGGCGGGAGTTGACAATGGGCAGTTCTTC.

At least ten counts were recorded for this clonotype. The DNA of the CDR3 is TGCAGTGCCCAGGACAGGGGCGGAAAACTGTTTTTT. This gives the protein CSAQDRGGKLFF. This sequence joins TRBV20-1 and TRBJ1-4, with 9 bases that match TRBD1. Trimming removed 6 bases from V and 10 bases from J; junction bases left unmatched: 6. The germline V gene has CDR1 DFQATT and CDR2 SNEGSKA (reference sequence). This CDR3 spans 12 amino acids.

This clonotype was picked up many times. The rearrangement joins TRBV6-6 to TRBJ1-6, with D unresolved. V lost 2 bases to trimming and J lost 0 bases, with 5 bases between them. The CDR3 contains 15 residues. Germline V gene data show CDR1 as MNHNY and CDR2 as SVGAGI (reference sequence). The CDR3 is CASSYRSSYNSPLHF. As DNA, the CDR3 is TGTGCCAGCAGTTACAGGAGCTCCTATAATTCACCCCTCCACTTT.

In this sample, this clonotype turned up once. Without the conserved terminal phenylalanine or tryptophan, this CDR3 likely stems from a read error. V usage is TRBV28 and J usage is TRBJ2-2, with TRBD2 matching 9 bases. The CDR3 has 15 residues. CDR1 is MDHEN and CDR2 is SYDVKM in the germline V gene. Trimming cost V 5 bases and J 6 bases; bases outside gene matches: 7. The CDR3 nucleotides read TGTGCCAGCAGTGTATTAGCGGGGGACGCCGGGGAGCTGTTTTCT. It specifies CASSVLAGDAGELFS.

This clonotype was observed a handful of times. The chain joins TRBV19 to TRBJ2-1; TRBD2 aligns across 11 bases. The germline V gene encodes CDR1 LNHDA and CDR2 SQIVND (reference sequence). V lost 6 bases to trimming and J lost 5 bases; unmatched junction nucleotides: 9. The CDR3 runs 16 residues. CDR3 sequence reads: CASSLSSGRINNEQFF. DNA of the CDR3: TGTGCCAGTAGCCTTTCTAGCGGGAGGATTAACAATGAGCAGTTCTTC.

The table lists this clonotype with many counts. This chain links TRBV27 with TRBJ2-3, with 8 bases matching TRBD1. The CDR3 sequence is 15 residues long. J lost 5 bases, V lost 6 bases, and 10 bases had no gene match. Germline lookup yields CDR1 MNHEY and CDR2 SMNVEV (reference sequence). The CDR3 reads CASRDTDRAGDTQYF. CDR3 sequence (DNA): TGTGCCAGCAGGGACACGGACAGGGCTGGAGATACGCAGTATTTT.

This clonotype came up many times. This rearrangement joins TRBV5-5 to TRBJ2-4; 9 bases match TRBD1. The trim removed 4 bases at V and 0 bases at J, leaving 11 bases unmatched. Germline lookup yields CDR1 SGHKS and CDR2 YYEKEE (reference sequence). The CDR3 loop spans 18 amino acids. The CDR3 sequence: CASSKIFRDRVAKNIQYF. The CDR3 nucleotides are TGTGCCAGCAGCAAAATATTCCGGGACAGGGTAGCCAAAAACATTCAGTACTTC.

The sample holds many counts of this clonotype. V usage is TRBV7-2 and J usage is TRBJ2-1; D not resolved. V lost 1 base and J lost 9, with 4 bases in between. The CDR3 spans 11 residues. In germline, CDR1 is SGHTA, CDR2 FQGNSA. CDR3: CASSLVGEQFF. CDR3 DNA: TGTGCCAGCAGCTTAGTTGGTGAGCAGTTCTTC.

This clonotype was recorded at least ten times. V is TRBV19 and J is TRBJ2-5; D might be TRBD2 (6 bases). The germline V and J ends were trimmed by 5 bases and 5 bases, with 18 bases remaining between them. Germline CDR1 LNHDA, CDR2 SQIVND (reference sequence). The length of the CDR3 is 15 residues. The CDR3 is CASSLGGGSGETQYF. The CDR3 DNA reads TGTGCCAGTAGTTTAGGAGGAGGGAGTGGGGAGACCCAGTACTTC.

The table lists this clonotype with many counts. The genes are TRBV19 and TRBJ2-7, with TRBD2 matching 11 bases. CDR1 is LNHDA and CDR2 is SQIVND in the germline V gene (reference sequence). This CDR3 has 16 amino acids. J gave up 4 bases and V 5 bases, and 10 bases lay outside the gene matches. The CDR3 here is CASSETSGATNYEQYF. In nucleotides, the CDR3 is TGTGCCAGTAGTGAGACTAGCGGGGCCACCAATTACGAGCAGTACTTC.

A remark on this clonotype: This clone may be a read error of a much larger clone one base away. The conserved final phenylalanine or tryptophan is absent from the CDR3, which likely points to a read error. The chain carries TRBV5-1 and TRBJ2-1, with D uncertain. The CDR3 extends over 13 amino acids. Per the germline V gene, CDR1 is SGHRS and CDR2 is YFSETQ. The germline V and J ends were trimmed by 3 bases and 6 bases, with 10 bases remaining between them. CDR3 sequence: CASSSLQGNEQFS. CDR3 nucleotides: TGCGCCAGCAGCTCCCTCCAAGGCAATGAGCAGTTCTCC.

This clonotype has a count of ten or more. This chain uses TRBV30 with TRBJ2-1; D is uncertain. Trimming removed 4 bases from V and 2 bases from J, with 12 bases in between. The germline V gene has CDR1 GTSNPN and CDR2 SVGIG (reference sequence). The CDR3 totals 14 residues. DNA of the CDR3: TGTGCCTGGAATGGGCGGAGCACCTACAATGAGCAGTTCTTC. This sequence encodes CAWNGRSTYNEQFF.

At least ten counts were recorded for this clonotype. J is TRBJ2-7 and V is TRBV28; no clear D. CDR3 size: 13 residues. Germline-derived CDR1 and CDR2 are MDHEN and SYDVKM. The V end lost 6 bases, the J end lost 0 bases, and 9 bases lay between the germline ends. The CDR3 loop is CASRIDSSYEQYF. DNA for the CDR3: TGTGCCAGCAGGATTGACTCCTCCTACGAGCAGTACTTC.

Comment on this clonotype: A junction boundary mismatches the germline segment, possibly from a read error. The chain links TRBV5-1 to TRBJ2-3, with D unclear. Germline V gene sequence: CDR1 SGHRS, CDR2 YFSETQ. This CDR3 region has 12 residues. CDR3 DNA sequence: TGCGACAGCAGCCTACGGAGTGGTACGCAGTATTTT. The encoded protein is CDSSLRSGTQYF.